The 21 T cell receptor beta chains below come from one sample, sequenced in a study of cytomegalovirus exposure and HLA in healthy donors. Vbeta (60) and Jbeta (13) primers were used in the PCR. Using immunoSEQ multiplex PCR, the repertoire was profiled, and TCRdb retains in-frame clones only, with some absent. The sample carries some 150,000 clones, 80% to 90% recorded once. Sequenced sample: PBMCs. These receptors were taken from a woman in her thirties in good health and CMV-seronegative.

Points on this clone: Other DNA sequences within the sample encode an identical CDR3. The chain employs TRBV18 and TRBJ1-5; D remains ambiguous. Germline V gene data show CDR1 as KGHSH and CDR2 as LQKENI. The CDR3 sequence is 14 residues long. The V and J ends lost 0 bases and 0 bases respectively, with 3 bases between them. CDR3 sequence: CASSPPYSNQPQHF. For the CDR3, the DNA is TGTGCCAGCTCACCACCGTATAGCAATCAGCCCCAGCATTTT.

This clone was found once. The chain links TRBV18 to TRBJ2-1; the D is unclear. Trimming took 2 bases from V and 2 from J, leaving 19 bases between them. Germline V CDR1 and CDR2: KGHSH, LQKENI. The CDR3 runs 18 residues. The CDR3 loop reads CASSPSGRVLSPYNEQFF. CDR3 DNA sequence: TGTGCCAGCTCACCATCCGGTCGTGTTCTAAGCCCCTACAATGAGCAGTTCTTC.

This chain joins TRBV7-8 and TRBJ1-4; 7 positions match TRBD1. This CDR3 has 15 amino acids. The germline CDR1 and CDR2 sequences are SGHVS and FQNEAQ. Unmatched junction bases numbered 10, after V lost 4 bases and J lost 8 bases. This CDR3 is CASSSQGVLREKLFF. CDR3 bases: TGTGCCAGCAGCTCTCAGGGGGTTTTGCGCGAAAAACTGTTTTTT. Full variable domain (rest looked up from reference TRBV7-8 and TRBJ1-4): GAGVSQSPRYKVAKRGQDVALRCDPISGHVSLFWYQQALGQGPEFLTYFQNEAQLDKSGLPSDRFFAERPEGSVSTLKIQRTQQEDSAVYLCASSSQGVLREKLFFGSGTQLSVL.

This sequence joins TRBV5-1 and TRBJ2-1; 7 bases are shared with TRBD2. The CDR3 is 15 amino acids. The junction had 6 bases not matched to a gene; V was cut back by 4 bases and J by 2 bases. Germline V lookup: CDR1 SGHRS, CDR2 YFSETQ. The CDR3 sequence is CASSAGLPPYNEQFF. The CDR3 DNA reads as TGCGCCAGCAGCGCGGGACTACCCCCCTACAATGAGCAGTTCTTC.

The rearrangement links TRBV30 to TRBJ2-1; weak D call: TRBD2 (6 bases). Germline-derived CDR1 and CDR2 are GTSNPN and SVGIG (reference sequence). V lost 2 bases and J 4 bases, leaving 18 bases between the germline ends. This CDR3 spans 16 amino acids. The CDR3 is CAWSLQSGRTYNEQFF. CDR3 bases: TGTGCCTGGAGTTTGCAATCCGGGAGAACATACAATGAGCAGTTCTTC.

The gene calls are TRBV7-9 and TRBJ2-3; tentatively, D is TRBD2 (6 bases). This CDR3 region has 14 residues. V lost 2 bases and J 5 bases, leaving 11 bases between the germline ends. Germline V CDR1 and CDR2: SEHNR, FQNEAQ (reference sequence). The CDR3 protein is CASSLIVGGDTQYF. DNA of the CDR3: TGTGCCAGCAGCTTAATCGTGGGGGGAGATACGCAGTATTTT.

The genes are TRBV7-9 and TRBJ2-7, with 11 bases fitting TRBD2. V trimming: 1 base; J trimming: 3 bases; junction bases outside the gene matches: 5. Germline assignment: CDR1 SEHNR and CDR2 FQNEAQ (reference sequence). The CDR3 consists of 16 residues. The DNA for the CDR3 is TGTGCCAGCAGCTTAGATAGCGGGGGGGCAAACTACGAGCAGTACTTC. As protein: CASSLDSGGANYEQYF. Together with reference TRBV7-9 and TRBJ2-7, the CDR3 gives the full variable domain: DTGVSQNPRHKITKRGQNVTFRCDPISEHNRLYWYRQTLGQGPEFLTYFQNEAQLEKSRLLSDRFSAERPKGSFSTLEIQRTEQGDSAMYLCASSLDSGGANYEQYFGPGTRLTVT.

The rearrangement uses TRBV4-1 and TRBJ1-1, with 10 positions matching TRBD1. Germline lookup yields CDR1 MGHRA and CDR2 YSYEKL. Trimming removed 2 bases from V and 4 bases from J; junction bases left unmatched: 7. CDR3 length equals 16 residues. The CDR3, as DNA: TGCGCCAGCAGCCAACACCTGGGACAGGGGAGCACTGAAGCTTTCTTT. Protein: CASSQHLGQGSTEAFF.

This chain joins TRBV25-1 and TRBJ1-1; perhaps TRBD1 as D (6 bases). This CDR3 contains 14 residues. The germline gives CDR1 MGHDK, CDR2 SYGVNS. V lost 5 bases and J lost 11, with 21 bases in between. The CDR3 DNA sequence: TGTGCCAGCAGTAATCCGACGGGGCCTAGGGGGGCTTTCTTT. As protein: CASSNPTGPRGAFF.

V is TRBV27 and J is TRBJ2-7, with TRBD1 matching 8 bases. The CDR3 contains 14 residues. Per the germline V gene, CDR1 is MNHEY and CDR2 is SMNVEV (reference sequence). Unmatched junction bases numbered 6, after V lost 5 bases and J lost 3 bases. The CDR3 region is CASSPTGTGYEQYF. CDR3 bases: TGTGCCAGCAGTCCCACCGGGACAGGCTACGAGCAGTACTTC.

This CDR3 reads CASSPQPEGVDTQYF. CDR3 nucleotides: TGTGCCAGCAGCCCTCAGCCAGAGGGGGTTGATACGCAGTATTTT. This sequence joins TRBV5-8 and TRBJ2-3; maybe TRBD1 (6 bases). This CDR3 is built from 15 residues. Deletions cut 4 bases from V and 6 bases from J, with 18 bases between. CDR1 is SGHTS, CDR2 YDEGEE, per germline.

Here the CDR3 DNA reads TGTGCCTGGGGGAGGACAGGGGTCGGAAACACCATATATTTT. This sequence encodes CAWGRTGVGNTIYF. J is TRBJ1-3 and V is TRBV30; 9 positions agree with TRBD1. The germline CDR1 and CDR2 sequences are GTSNPN and SVGIG (reference sequence). V was pared by 5 bases and J by 4 bases, with 6 bases of the junction left unmatched. CDR3 length: 14 amino acids.

CDR3 nucleotide sequence: TGTGCCAGTAGTACAGGGGCCGCCAACAATCAGCCCCAGCATTTT. Its translation: CASSTGAANNQPQHF. The V call is TRBV19, the J call TRBJ1-5; tentatively, D is TRBD1 (6 bases). The germline V gene has CDR1 LNHDA and CDR2 SQIVND (reference sequence). This CDR3 is built from 15 residues. V was pared by 4 bases and J by 3 bases, with 13 bases between.

This rearrangement joins TRBV6-5 to TRBJ1-2; possible D gene TRBD1, 5 bases. V lost 4 bases to trimming and J lost 8 bases, with 14 bases between them. Germline values: CDR1 MNHEY, CDR2 SVGAGI. CDR3 length equals 13 residues. This CDR3 is CASSSRVAGGYTF. The CDR3 coding sequence is TGTGCCAGCAGTTCCAGGGTTGCAGGGGGCTACACCTTC.

The genes are TRBV27 and TRBJ2-7, with a tentative D call TRBD2 (5 bases). The CDR3 loop spans 14 amino acids. Trimming took off 4 bases at V and 6 bases at J, with 16 bases between the two ends. Germline V gives CDR1 MNHEY, CDR2 SMNVEV (reference sequence). The CDR3 DNA reads TGTGCCAGCAGTTACTCAGGTACCGGAGGCGAGCAGTACTTC. Translation gives CASSYSGTGGEQYF.

This chain joins TRBV5-6 and TRBJ2-5; 7 bases agree with TRBD2. This CDR3 is 14 amino acids long. V trimming: 2 bases; J trimming: 4 bases; junction bases outside the gene matches: 5. Per the germline V gene, CDR1 is SGHDT and CDR2 is YYEEEE. The DNA for the CDR3 is TGTGCCAGCAGCTTCGGACTAGGAAGAGAGACCCAGTACTTC. It encodes CASSFGLGRETQYF.

This sequence joins TRBV4-2 and TRBJ2-3; D is uncertain. CDR1 and CDR2 from the germline V gene are LGHNA and YNFKEQ. The CDR3 contains 18 residues. V was clipped by 0 bases and J by 0 bases, with 16 bases between them. As DNA, the CDR3 is TGTGCCAGCAGCCAAGATCTTCAACGGAGACCTAGCACAGATACGCAGTATTTT. This codes for CASSQDLQRRPSTDTQYF.

V and J are TRBV4-2 and TRBJ1-2; D is ambiguous. V shed 1 base and J shed 0 bases, with 12 bases lying between them. Germline loops: CDR1 LGHNA, CDR2 YNFKEQ. This CDR3 is built from 16 residues. CDR3 region: CASSQGRTLANYGYTF. The CDR3 DNA reads TGTGCCAGCAGCCAAGGGAGGACCCTAGCTAACTATGGCTACACCTTC.

J is TRBJ2-1 and V is TRBV4-3; 10 positions agree with TRBD2. The CDR3 covers 16 residues. V shed 1 base, J shed 4 bases, and the junction held 4 bases outside the gene matches. Germline values: CDR1 LGHNA, CDR2 YSLEER. CDR3: CASSQALAGVYNEQFF. CDR3 DNA: TGCGCCAGCAGCCAAGCCCTAGCGGGAGTGTACAATGAGCAGTTCTTC.

The CDR3 protein is CASSSSGGAQYEQYF. The CDR3 coding sequence is TGCGCCAGCAGTAGTAGCGGGGGGGCCCAGTACGAGCAGTACTTC. This rearrangement joins TRBV23-1 to TRBJ2-7; 11 bases are a match to TRBD2. TRBV23-1 is noted as an ORF with a role that remains uncertain. The V segment lost 5 bases and the J segment 4 bases; nucleotides outside the gene matches: 7. The CDR3 spans 15 residues.

J is TRBJ2-1 and V is TRBV6-1; 9 nucleotides align to TRBD1. Germline CDR1 MNHNS, CDR2 SASEGT. CDR3 length: 15 residues. Trimming cost V 5 bases and J 7 bases; bases outside gene matches: 9. CDR3 DNA sequence: TGTGCCAGCAGTTTAATGGGACAGGGAAGGAATGAGCAGTTCTTC. As protein: CASSLMGQGRNEQFF.